Listed below are T cell receptor beta chains from one sample, sequenced in a study of sequential checkpoint blockade in melanoma. Only in-frame clones appear in the TCRdb table, and some are missing; sequencing was by immunoSEQ multiplex PCR. The sample holds 2,400 or so clones, 26% seen once. The sequences come from tumor tissue (inferred from file names), collected from a patient given nivolumab and ipilimumab in sequence. All receptors derive from a human donor with melanoma. The CDR3 runs from the conserved cysteine through the conserved F or W. Each record gives: V gene, CDR3 protein.

V: TRBV11-3
CDR3: CASSRSGGKETQYF

V: TRBV5-4
CDR3: CASSLRFGGGATGELFF

V: TRBV29-1
CDR3: CSAKAGPNTDTQYF

V: TRBV16
CDR3: CASSQGQFNLPAEQYF

V: TRBV4-1
CDR3: CASSQGPTAGQGFGYTF

V: TRBV10-3
CDR3: CAINPGEGRPNEQFF

V: TRBV30
CDR3: CACQGAEYSPLHF

V: TRBV5-1
CDR3: CASSQGGIGANVLTF

V: TRBV6-8
CDR3: CASGRVRTPQETQYF

V: TRBV19
CDR3: CASSIGLARGETQYF

V: TRBV19
CDR3: CASSMAVNTEAFF

V: TRBV12-5
CDR3: CASGLGRQGVTQYF

V: TRBV18
CDR3: CASSPDGTGFSGNTIYF

V: TRBV19
CDR3: CASSIFGRGNEQYF

V: TRBV30
CDR3: CAWSRDSNQPQHF

V: TRBV25-1
CDR3: CASSVGPGRTYEQYF

V: TRBV30
CDR3: CAWRDRGNGYTF

V: TRBV30
CDR3: CAWSPNRGRQPQHF

V: TRBV6-8
CDR3: CASSYDTGLAHNEQFF

V: TRBV18
CDR3: CASSPPGTYEQYF

V: TRBV28
CDR3: CASTTLRGPQHF

V: TRBV1
CDR3: CASSQDHRGVGYYGYTF

V: TRBV6-8
CDR3: CASSYGESSYEQYF

V: TRBV19
CDR3: CAAGSRGSVPNEKLFF

V: TRBV18
CDR3: CASSPGTDNTEAFF

V: TRBV11-3
CDR3: CASSPGTGVLTEAFF

V: TRBV1
CDR3: CASSQETGSRLPLHF

V: TRBV11-3
CDR3: CASSLGAGTGELFF

V: TRBV6-4
CDR3: CANPSRGTGANVLTF

V: TRBV6-8
CDR3: CAIRMGDRDYGYTF

V: TRBV16
CDR3: CASSPRTGNYGYTF